The rows below give T cell receptor beta chains drawn from one sample of a study of T cells in Graves' hyperthyroidism and ophthalmopathy. TCRdb reprocessed the multiplex PCR reads with MiXCR, giving one entry per CDR3 protein. The table records hundreds of thousands of distinct CDR3 sequences, roughly 15% of them present only once. The sample consisted of blood. These receptors came from a woman in her forties with Graves' ophthalmopathy. Both conserved end residues are part of each CDR3. A D gene is named only where the DNA matches it firmly. Some rows have no size entry. The others give once, few or many, or a class for an expanded clone.

J gene: TRBJ1-5; V gene: TRBV27; clone size: NA; D gene: NA; CDR3 DNA: TGTGCCAGTGGAGGGGGGGCAGGGTCTCAGCCCCAGCATTTT; CDR3 protein: CASGGGAGSQPQHF
J gene: TRBJ1-4; V gene: TRBV30; clone size: many; D gene: NA; CDR3 DNA: TGTGCCTGGAGTGTACTACACGGCGAGGAAAAACTGTTTTTT; CDR3 protein: CAWSVLHGEEKLFF
J gene: TRBJ2-5; V gene: TRBV14; clone size: many; D gene: TRBD2; CDR3 DNA: TGTGCCAGCAGCCAAGACGGACTAGCGGGCGAGACCCAGTACTTC; CDR3 protein: CASSQDGLAGETQYF
J gene: TRBJ2-1; V gene: TRBV15; clone size: few; D gene: TRBD1; CDR3 DNA: TGTGCCACCAGCGGGGGCCAGGGGGCCTACAATGAGCAGTTCTTC; CDR3 protein: CATSGGQGAYNEQFF
J gene: TRBJ1-6; V gene: TRBV5-1; clone size: many; D gene: NA; CDR3 DNA: TGCGCCAGCAGCTCCCGAAGGGAGGCTTCACCCCTCCACTTT; CDR3 protein: CASSSRREASPLHF
J gene: TRBJ2-1; V gene: TRBV30; clone size: many; D gene: NA; CDR3 DNA: TGTGCCTGGAGTGTACGCCTTAGGGGGGGGTCCTACAATGAGCAGTTCTTC; CDR3 protein: CAWSVRLRGGSYNEQFF
J gene: TRBJ2-5; V gene: TRBV11-2; clone size: many; D gene: NA; CDR3 DNA: TGTGCCAGCAGCCCGGGACTTTGGGAGACCCAGTACTTC; CDR3 protein: CASSPGLWETQYF
J gene: TRBJ1-1; V gene: TRBV30; clone size: many; D gene: NA; CDR3 DNA: TGTGCCTGGGACGGAATGAACACTGAAGCTTTCTTT; CDR3 protein: CAWDGMNTEAFF
J gene: TRBJ2-3; V gene: TRBV10-3; clone size: NA; D gene: TRBD2; CDR3 DNA: TGTGCCATCAGTGAGTCGCTAGCGGGAGGGCCGGATACGCAGTGTTTT; CDR3 protein: CAISESLAGGPDTQCF
J gene: TRBJ1-1; V gene: TRBV20-1; clone size: many; D gene: NA; CDR3 DNA: TGCAGTGCTAGAGATTTAGGACGGCTGAACACTGAAGCTTTCTTT; CDR3 protein: CSARDLGRLNTEAFF
J gene: TRBJ1-6; V gene: TRBV20-1; clone size: NA; D gene: NA; CDR3 DNA: TGCAGTGCCCAGACCGATAGTGGGGTGAATTCACCCCTCCACTTT; CDR3 protein: CSAQTDSGVNSPLHF
J gene: TRBJ1-2; V gene: TRBV6-1; clone size: NA; D gene: NA; CDR3 DNA: TGTGCCAGCAGCGACCTCGGGCCCCCGCGGGGCTATGGCTACACCTTC; CDR3 protein: CASSDLGPPRGYGYTF
J gene: TRBJ1-6; V gene: TRBV6-1; clone size: many; D gene: TRBD1; CDR3 DNA: TGTGCCAGCAGTTTCACAGGGGGAGGTTCACCCCTCCACTTT; CDR3 protein: CASSFTGGGSPLHF
J gene: TRBJ2-3; V gene: TRBV2; clone size: few; D gene: NA; CDR3 DNA: TGTGCCAGCACCGGCTCCCTCCCGCCACATACGCAGTATTTT; CDR3 protein: CASTGSLPPHTQYF
J gene: TRBJ2-5; V gene: TRBV28; clone size: many; D gene: NA; CDR3 DNA: TGTGCCAGCAGTTCCCCAGCGGGCGGAGAGACCCAGTACTTC; CDR3 protein: CASSSPAGGETQYF
J gene: TRBJ2-3; V gene: TRBV5-1; clone size: many; D gene: NA; CDR3 DNA: TGCGCCAGCAGCTTAACCACAGGGCGAGATACGCAGTATTTT; CDR3 protein: CASSLTTGRDTQYF
J gene: TRBJ2-3; V gene: TRBV2; clone size: many; D gene: NA; CDR3 DNA: TGTGCCAGCGGGCAGGGCGATACGCAGTATTTT; CDR3 protein: CASGQGDTQYF